The clone carrying this T cell receptor (beta chain) was counted between two and nine times. A read error is possible here, since a much larger clone lies one base away. This sample is drawn from a study of T cells in Graves' hyperthyroidism and ophthalmopathy. Amplified TCR beta CDR3 regions derived from RNA transcripts. With the HTBI primer set, the TCR CDR3 went through a first round of RT-PCR. TCRdb used MiXCR to reprocess the multiplex PCR reads, holding one entry per CDR3 protein. Seen here are 250,000 to 300,000 distinct CDR3 sequences, about 13% observed once, and the top ten hold around 8%. Germline V gene data show CDR1 as SGHAT and CDR2 as FQNNGV. This CDR3 has 14 residues.

The V gene is TRBV11-2, the J gene TRBJ2-6, with TRBD2 as a possible D gene (6 bases). The sequencing input was blood. This clonotype was obtained from a woman aged 40 to 50 with Graves' hyperthyroidism. CDR3 sequence reads: CASSFGTGVNVLTF. As DNA, the CDR3 is TGTGCCAGCAGCTTCGGGACTGGGGTCAACGTCCTGACTTTC.